The rows below give T cell receptor beta chains drawn from one sample of a study of blood T cell repertoires in COVID-19. TCRdb keeps only in-frame clones here, not all; method: immunoSEQ multiplex PCR. The table has roughly 70,000 clones, about nine tenths seen once. The sequenced sample consisted of peripheral blood. Receptor source: a woman at least 80 years old with active COVID-19. CDR3s include the opening cysteine and the closing phenylalanine or tryptophan. The order of the fields is J gene, clone size, V gene, D gene, CDR3 protein, CDR3 DNA. A D gene is named only where the DNA matches it firmly. Clone size, where shown, is once, few, many, or a class for clones that have expanded.

TRBJ1-5,NA,TRBV19,TRBD1,CASRGSTGVSNQPQHF,TGTGCCAGTAGGGGATCAACAGGGGTTAGCAATCAGCCCCAGCATTTT
TRBJ2-7,few,TRBV5-1,NA,CASSRSGVSVRYEQYF,TGCGCCAGCAGCAGGTCAGGTGTGTCAGTACGCTACGAGCAGTACTTC
TRBJ2-4,NA,TRBV19,NA,CASSLGLALAKNIQYF,TGTGCCAGTAGTTTGGGACTGGCCCTAGCCAAAAACATTCAGTACTTC
TRBJ2-7,NA,TRBV28,NA,CASSSLTEGAYEQYF,TGTGCCAGCAGTTCCCTAACAGAGGGGGCCTACGAGCAGTACTTC
TRBJ1-2,NA,TRBV7-9,NA,CASSLGQPYGYTF,TGTGCCAGCAGCTTAGGACAGCCCTATGGCTACACCTTC
TRBJ1-5,NA,TRBV19,NA,CASNEFGRGQPQHF,TGTGCCAGTAATGAGTTTGGCAGGGGTCAGCCCCAGCATTTT
TRBJ2-7,NA,TRBV29-1,TRBD2,CSTRGAVREGGTYEQYF,TGCAGCACCCGGGGCGCCGTTCGGGAGGGGGGAACCTACGAGCAGTACTTC
TRBJ2-1,few,TRBV27,TRBD2,CASSLLAGGNEQFF,TGTGCCAGCAGTTTACTAGCGGGGGGCAATGAGCAGTTCTTC
TRBJ2-1,NA,TRBV6-5,TRBD2,CASSYRLAGNNEQFF,TGTGCCAGCAGTTACCGCCTAGCGGGAAACAATGAGCAGTTCTTC
TRBJ2-7,NA,TRBV6-6,TRBD2,CASSYWRGTYEQYF,TGTGCCAGCAGTTATTGGCGGGGGACCTACGAGCAGTACTTC
TRBJ2-7,once,TRBV5-4,NA,CASSSQRGTVPSEQYF,TGTGCCAGCAGTTCCCAGCGCGGGACCGTCCCGAGCGAGCAGTACTTC
TRBJ1-5,NA,TRBV20-1,TRBD1,CSASWAGGQPQHF,TGCAGTGCTAGTTGGGCAGGGGGCCAGCCCCAGCATTTT
TRBJ2-7,NA,TRBV11-2,NA,CASSLRRDKQYF,TGTGCCAGCAGCCTTCGTAGGGACAAGCAGTACTTC
TRBJ2-1,NA,TRBV19,TRBD2,CASSIGLAGGPHEQFF,TGTGCCAGTAGTATAGGACTAGCGGGAGGGCCACATGAGCAGTTCTTC
TRBJ2-1,NA,TRBV4-3,NA,CASSQDLERASEQFF,TGCGCCAGCAGCCAAGATCTTGAGAGGGCGAGTGAGCAGTTCTTC
TRBJ1-1,NA,TRBV19,NA,CASSPGAFF,TGTGCCAGTAGTCCGGGGGCTTTCTTT
TRBJ1-4,NA,TRBV7-9,TRBD1,CASSRGQGEKLFF,TGTGCCAGCAGCAGAGGACAGGGGGAAAAACTGTTTTTT
TRBJ2-3,once,TRBV20-1,TRBD2,CSASPGPGLAADTQYF,TGCAGTGCTAGTCCCGGCCCCGGACTAGCCGCAGATACGCAGTATTTT